This T cell receptor beta chain was recovered during a study of blood T cells in healthy people across ages. General study points: In older individuals, TCR beta diversity per million T cells was lower, falling roughly linearly with age. More naive CD4+ cells and higher diversity were found in long-lived than in aged donors.

Comment on this clonotype: What it binds is not known.

For every donor, a draw yielded roughly 9.3 milliliters of peripheral blood. Next came a second PCR, run for roughly 7 to 12 cycles, which used a sample-barcoded 5' primer along with a J-beta primer mix. TCRdb itself ran the 5' RACE reads through MiXCR, one entry per CDR3 protein. The sample lists more than 1,400,000 distinct CDR3 sequences, approximately 38% occurring once. This TCR came from a woman under 30 in good health. Sequencing was performed on blood.

In DNA form, the CDR3 reads TGTGCCAGCAGTCCCCTAGGACAGATCAGATCCTACAATGAGCAGTTCTTC. Its translation is CASSPLGQIRSYNEQFF. The chain has TRBV28 and TRBJ2-1; TRBD1 might be the D (6 bases). Germline assignment: CDR1 MDHEN and CDR2 SYDVKM. The CDR3 has 17 residues. Trimming took 5 bases from V and 1 from J, leaving 18 bases between them.